This T cell receptor beta chain was sequenced in a study of CD8+ T cells in alopecia areata. Treatment indicated: oral pan-JAK inhibitor, 5-10 mg twice daily. V was clipped by 2 bases and J by 3 bases, with 14 bases between them. This CDR3 spans 15 amino acids. In germline, CDR1 is SGHRS, CDR2 YFSETQ. TCR sequencing used cDNA made by reverse transcription of extracted RNA. The data were produced by immunoSEQ multiplex PCR, yet TCRdb's version contains in-frame clones alone and is incomplete. The table records hundreds of thousands of clones, around three fifths of them present only once. The TCR sequence derives from a human donor with alopecia areata. The material sequenced was CD4+ T cells sorted from blood, taken at week 52, from a patient treated with tofacitinib. The V gene is TRBV5-1, the J gene TRBJ1-1; perhaps TRBD1 as D (6 bases). The CDR3 nucleotides are TGCGCCAGCAGCTTAGGTTCAGGGGCGTACACTGAAGCTTTCTTT. Translating it yields CASSLGSGAYTEAFF.